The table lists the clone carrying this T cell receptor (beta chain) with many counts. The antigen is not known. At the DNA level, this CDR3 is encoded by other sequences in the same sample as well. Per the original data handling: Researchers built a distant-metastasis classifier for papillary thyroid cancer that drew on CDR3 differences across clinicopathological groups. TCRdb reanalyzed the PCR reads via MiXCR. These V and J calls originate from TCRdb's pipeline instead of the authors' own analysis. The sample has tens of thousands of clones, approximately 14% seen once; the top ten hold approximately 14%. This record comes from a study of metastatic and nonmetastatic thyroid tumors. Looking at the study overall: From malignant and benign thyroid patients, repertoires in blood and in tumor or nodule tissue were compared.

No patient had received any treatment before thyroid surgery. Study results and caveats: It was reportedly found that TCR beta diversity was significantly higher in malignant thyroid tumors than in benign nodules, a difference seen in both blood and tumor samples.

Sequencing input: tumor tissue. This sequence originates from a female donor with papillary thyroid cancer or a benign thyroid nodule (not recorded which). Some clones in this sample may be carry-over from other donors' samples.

The CDR3 region is CASSLMGGETQYF. CDR3 coding DNA: TGTGCCAGCAGCTTAATGGGGGGGGAGACCCAGTACTTC. The rearrangement joins TRBV7-6 to TRBJ2-5, with 7 nucleotides matching TRBD2. This CDR3 spans 13 amino acids. Trimming took 2 bases from V and 5 from J; bases not matched to a gene: 2. CDR1 SGHVS and CDR2 FNYEAQ come from the germline V gene.